Below, 11 T cell receptor beta chains from the same sample are listed, as sequenced in a study of monozygotic twins with inflammatory bowel disease. TCRdb reprocessed the 5' RACE reads and reports one entry per CDR3 protein, with no DNA. This repertoire includes some 170,000 distinct CDR3 sequences. The sample consisted of blood. These receptors were taken from a human donor with ulcerative colitis or Crohn's disease, or a healthy co-twin of an affected twin (not recorded which).

The rearrangement uses TRBV25-1 and TRBJ2-7. Germline V gives CDR1 MGHDK, CDR2 SYGVNS. This CDR3 spans 12 amino acids. CDR3 sequence reads: CASSVDANEQYF.

The chain is built from TRBV7-2 and TRBJ2-1; absent DNA, TCRdb's TRBD1 call cannot be checked. The CDR3 loop spans 16 amino acids. Germline loops: CDR1 SGHTA, CDR2 FQGNSA. Here the CDR3 reads CASSFPRGARDNEQFF.

This chain joins TRBV7-9 and TRBJ2-5. This CDR3 region has 14 residues. Germline V gives CDR1 SEHNR, CDR2 FQNEAQ (reference sequence). The CDR3 loop is CASSKRGELETQYF.

The chain joins TRBV7-9 to TRBJ1-6. The CDR3 is 15 amino acids. CDR1 is SEHNR and CDR2 is FQNEAQ in the germline V gene (reference sequence). The CDR3 here is CASSRTDTVNSPLHF.

The V gene is TRBV5-1, the J gene TRBJ2-7; the TCRdb call, TRBD1, lacks DNA for checking. Germline values: CDR1 SGHRS, CDR2 YFSETQ. The CDR3 is 17 amino acids. CDR3 loop: CASSLGTPGTLTYEQYF. Drawing the rest from reference TRBV5-1 and TRBJ2-7, the complete variable domain is KAGVTQTPRYLIKTRGQQVTLSCSPISGHRSVSWYQQTPGQGLQFLFEYFSETQRNKGNFPGRFSGRQFSNSRSEMNVSTLELGDSALYLCASSLGTPGTLTYEQYFGPGTRLTVT.

The chain is built from TRBV5-1 and TRBJ1-2. This CDR3 is built from 15 residues. CDR1 and CDR2 (germline): SGHRS, YFSETQ. This CDR3 is CASSLVVGPSYGYTF.

CDR3 protein: CASSYPAGDSPLHF. The rearrangement uses TRBV6-6 and TRBJ1-6. CDR3 size: 14 residues. The germline CDR1 and CDR2 sequences are MNHNY and SVGAGI (reference sequence).

V usage is TRBV5-1 and J usage is TRBJ2-7; the D call of TRBD1 rests on TCRdb alone, since no DNA is present to check it. This CDR3 has 14 residues. CDR1 and CDR2 from the germline V gene are SGHRS and YFSETQ. The CDR3 loop reads CACRQGTTSSEQYF.

The chain combines TRBV6-6 with TRBJ2-7. CDR1 and CDR2 from the germline V gene are MNHNY and SVGAGI (reference sequence). This CDR3 has 13 amino acids. CDR3 loop: CASSSGGSYEQYF.

The chain recombines TRBV29-1 with TRBJ1-1; the TCRdb call, TRBD1, lacks DNA for checking. Germline CDR1 and CDR2: SQVTM and ANQGSEA. The CDR3 is 15 amino acids. This CDR3 reads CSVERDNVLTTEAFF.

The J gene is TRBJ1-2, the V gene TRBV4-3. The CDR3 runs 13 residues. Germline V gives CDR1 LGHNA, CDR2 YSLEER. CDR3 sequence: CASSPNLLYGYTF.